This T cell receptor beta chain was identified during a study of tumor-infiltrating lymphocytes in localized non-small cell lung cancer. Here immunoSEQ multiplex PCR was the method, and the copy in TCRdb shows in-frame clones only, minus some. The sample carries over 9,500 clones, 80% to 85% recorded once. The germline gives CDR1 MNHNY, CDR2 SVGAGI (reference sequence). The CDR3 contains 12 residues. The ends were cut back, 7 bases at V and 7 bases at J, with 8 bases in the middle. Sample: uninvolved lung tissue not adjacent to the tumor. The source of this sequence is a human donor with non-small cell lung cancer. This rearrangement joins TRBV6-6 to TRBJ1-6, with a tentative D call TRBD1 (5 bases). In DNA form, the CDR3 reads TGTGCCAGCACCACAGGAAATTCACCCCTCCACTTT. This encodes CASTTGNSPLHF.